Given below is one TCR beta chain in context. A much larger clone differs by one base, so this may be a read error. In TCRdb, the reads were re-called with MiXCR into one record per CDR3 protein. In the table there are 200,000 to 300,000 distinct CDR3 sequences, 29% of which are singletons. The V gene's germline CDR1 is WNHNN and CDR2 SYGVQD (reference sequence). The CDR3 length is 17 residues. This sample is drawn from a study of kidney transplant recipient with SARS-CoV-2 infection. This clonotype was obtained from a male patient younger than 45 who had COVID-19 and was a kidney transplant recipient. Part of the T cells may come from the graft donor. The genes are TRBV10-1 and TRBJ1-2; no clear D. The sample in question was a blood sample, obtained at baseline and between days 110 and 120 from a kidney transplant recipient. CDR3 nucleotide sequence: TGCGCCCGCAGTCATTTCTTAAGATCGCGAAAGACCTATGGCTACACCTTC. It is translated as CARSHFLRSRKTYGYTF.